Each of the 15 T cell receptor beta chains below was sequenced from the same sample in a study of CD8+ T cells in alopecia areata. As to treatment: oral pan-JAK inhibitor, 5-10 mg twice daily. Following extraction, RNA underwent reverse transcription to cDNA, which served as the sequencing template. TCRdb keeps only in-frame clones here, not all; method: immunoSEQ multiplex PCR. The sample contains some 170,000 clones, 50% to 75% of which appear only once. The sample consisted of CD4+ T cells sorted from blood, taken at approximately week 55, from a patient treated with tofacitinib. These receptors were obtained from a human donor with alopecia areata.

The rearrangement links TRBV15 to TRBJ1-2; D is ambiguous. The CDR3 loop spans 15 amino acids. In germline, CDR1 is LNHNV, CDR2 YYDKDF (reference sequence). The V end was cut by 5 bases, the J end by 5 bases, with 18 bases between. The CDR3 DNA follows: TGTGCCACCAGCCCTAGATCGTCCGGAAGTTATGGCTACACCTTC. Translated, it gives CATSPRSSGSYGYTF.

V gene TRBV7-8 combines with J gene TRBJ2-1; D may be TRBD1 (6 bases). V was trimmed by 1 base and J by 9 bases, leaving 10 bases between them. Germline V CDR1 and CDR2: SGHVS, FQNEAQ. CDR3 length equals 13 residues. CDR3 nucleotides: TGTGCCAGCAGCTTAGGGACAGCTAGTGAGCAGTTCTTC. Encoded protein: CASSLGTASEQFF. Complete variable domain (other parts from reference TRBV7-8 and TRBJ2-1): GAGVSQSPRYKVAKRGQDVALRCDPISGHVSLFWYQQALGQGPEFLTYFQNEAQLDKSGLPSDRFFAERPEGSVSTLKIQRTQQEDSAVYLCASSLGTASEQFFGPGTRLTVL.

J is TRBJ2-1 and V is TRBV2; 7 bases match TRBD1. Germline lookup yields CDR1 SNHLY and CDR2 FYNNEI. V shed 0 bases, J shed 9 bases, and the junction held 5 bases outside the gene matches. This CDR3 has 14 amino acids. DNA for the CDR3: TGTGCCAGCAGTGAAGCGGGAACAGGGGCTGAGCAGTTCTTC. This translates into CASSEAGTGAEQFF.

In this sample, this clone turned up a few times. The J gene is TRBJ2-7, the V gene TRBV29-1; TRBD1 is a possible D gene (6 bases). V lost 5 bases and J lost 0, with 14 bases in between. This CDR3 spans 14 amino acids. From germline, CDR1 is SQVTM and CDR2 ANQGSEA. The DNA for the CDR3 is TGCAGCGTTTGGGCAGGGGTCCACTCCTACGAGCAGTACTTC. Protein: CSVWAGVHSYEQYF.

As for this clone: A single base separates this from a much larger clone, so it may be a read error. V is TRBV9 and J is TRBJ2-6, with a tentative D call TRBD1 (5 bases). In germline, CDR1 is SGDLS, CDR2 YYNGEE. This CDR3 region has 15 residues. V was pared by 0 bases and J by 2 bases, with 6 bases between. The CDR3 region has the DNA TGTGCCAGCAGCGTAGGGGGCGCTGGGGCCAACGTCCTGACTTTC. Protein: CASSVGGAGANVLTF.

This clone was counted between two and nine times. The V and J genes are TRBV30 and TRBJ2-5, with D possibly TRBD2 on 5 matching bases. TRBJ2-7 matches the DNA end more closely, so the J call is doubtful. Germline V lookup: CDR1 GTSNPN, CDR2 SVGIG (reference sequence). The CDR3 runs 12 residues. The CDR3: CAWRPRDYEQYF. CDR3 nucleotide sequence: TGTGCCTGGAGGCCTCGGGATTACGAGCAGTACTTC.

As DNA, the CDR3 is TGTGCCAGCTCGGGGGACTTCACAGATACGCAGTATTTT. Amino acid sequence: CASSGDFTDTQYF. This sequence joins TRBV18 and TRBJ2-3; D possibly corresponds to TRBD2 (6 bases). Between the trimmed V and J ends, which lost 6 bases and 2 bases, there was a span of 9 bases. The germline gives CDR1 KGHSH, CDR2 LQKENI. This CDR3 spans 13 amino acids.

In this sample, this clone turned up a few times. The chain joins TRBV7-9 to TRBJ2-1; a possible D gene is TRBD1 (5 bases). The germline V and J ends were trimmed by 1 base and 6 bases, with 19 bases remaining between them. CDR1 SEHNR and CDR2 FQNEAQ come from the germline V gene (reference sequence). This CDR3 comprises 17 residues. The CDR3 reads CASSLGISGFGRNEQFF. In nucleotides, the CDR3 is TGTGCCAGCAGCTTAGGCATATCAGGGTTTGGTCGCAATGAGCAGTTCTTC.

The chain combines TRBV5-1 with TRBJ2-7; the match to TRBD1 covers 7 bases. The germline CDR1 and CDR2 sequences are SGHRS and YFSETQ. The CDR3 extends over 15 amino acids. V gave up 3 bases and J gave up 1 base; unmatched junction bases: 7. The CDR3 DNA is TGCGCCAGCAGCTCAAGACAGGGCTTGTCCTACGAGCAGTACTTC. Protein sequence: CASSSRQGLSYEQYF.

The chain combines TRBV20-1 with TRBJ2-7; D call uncertain. The germline V gene has CDR1 DFQATT and CDR2 SNEGSKA (reference sequence). The CDR3 consists of 11 residues. The V end was cut by 2 bases, the J end by 2 bases, with 4 bases between. The CDR3 DNA reads as TGCAGTGCTAGACGAACCTACGAGCAGTACTTC. It translates to CSARRTYEQYF.

V usage is TRBV5-1 and J usage is TRBJ2-1; the match to TRBD1 covers 9 bases. Germline values: CDR1 SGHRS, CDR2 YFSETQ. Trimming removed 4 bases from V and 4 bases from J; junction bases left unmatched: 6. The CDR3 length is 15 residues. CDR3 nucleotides: TGCGCCAGCAGCCTACGGACAGGGGATTACAATGAGCAGTTCTTC. Its protein product is CASSLRTGDYNEQFF.

This clone was detected only a few times. The V and J genes are TRBV4-2 and TRBJ1-4; D remains ambiguous. CDR3 length: 13 amino acids. V dropped 1 base and J dropped 7 bases, with 7 bases sitting between them. From germline, CDR1 is LGHNA and CDR2 YNFKEQ. Here the CDR3 DNA reads TGTGCCAGCAGCCAAGGGCGGGGTGAAAAACTGTTTTTT. Its translation: CASSQGRGEKLFF.

The chain links TRBV6-1 to TRBJ2-1; D remains unclear. Per the germline V gene, CDR1 is MNHNS and CDR2 is SASEGT. The CDR3 is 14 residues long. V was trimmed by 3 bases and J by 6 bases, leaving 12 bases between them. The CDR3 sequence is CASSDMAQRNEQFF. DNA for the CDR3: TGTGCCAGCAGTGATATGGCCCAGCGCAATGAGCAGTTCTTC.

Regarding this clone: The sample has other DNA sequences that encode this CDR3 too. The V and J genes are TRBV5-1 and TRBJ2-3; 7 bases are shared with TRBD1. V lost 4 bases, J lost 2 bases, and 4 bases stayed unmatched. Germline CDR1 SGHRS, CDR2 YFSETQ. The CDR3 consists of 14 residues. The CDR3 DNA is TGCGCCAGCAGCCTAGGACAGGACACAGATACGCAGTATTTT. Its translation: CASSLGQDTDTQYF.

The CDR3 coding sequence is TGTGCCAGCAGTGAATTGACAGGACGTGACACTGAAGCTTTCTTT. It codes for CASSELTGRDTEAFF. J is TRBJ1-1 and V is TRBV25-1; the D gene is possibly TRBD1 (6 bases). The V and J ends lost 1 base and 3 bases respectively, with 12 bases between them. Germline V gene lookup returns CDR1 MGHDK and CDR2 SYGVNS. The CDR3 runs to 15 residues.